This T cell receptor beta chain was retrieved from a study of T cell responses to AZD1222 COVID-19 vaccine. Findings of the study overall: White British ancestry dominated among donors, who included more females, and clonal diversity was possibly underestimated.

This CDR3 spans 14 amino acids. With 4 bases clipped from V and 6 bases from J, the junction kept 4 bases outside the gene matches. CDR1 and CDR2 from the germline V gene are SGHAT and FQNNGV. On this clone: Its matching antigen is unknown.

Profiling relied on immunoSEQ multiplex PCR, and the TCRdb table lists in-frame clones only, not all of them. This table holds around 200,000 clones, 90% to 95% found once. Sequencing used peripheral blood, obtained on day 0 of AZD1222 vaccination. The genes are TRBV11-2 and TRBJ2-1, with 9 bases matching TRBD1. The sequence derives from an adult in good health. The CDR3 loop is CASSSPGQGNEQFF. For the CDR3, the DNA is TGTGCCAGCAGCTCTCCGGGACAGGGCAATGAGCAGTTCTTC.